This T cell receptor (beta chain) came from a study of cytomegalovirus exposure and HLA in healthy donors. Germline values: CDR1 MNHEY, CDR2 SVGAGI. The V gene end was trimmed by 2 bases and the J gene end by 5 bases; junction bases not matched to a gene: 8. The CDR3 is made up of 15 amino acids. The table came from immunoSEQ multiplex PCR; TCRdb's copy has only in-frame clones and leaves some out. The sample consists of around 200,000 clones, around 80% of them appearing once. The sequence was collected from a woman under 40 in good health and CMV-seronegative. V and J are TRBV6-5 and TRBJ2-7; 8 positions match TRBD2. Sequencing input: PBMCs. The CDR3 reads CASSYPGIAGHEQYF. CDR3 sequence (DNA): TGTGCCAGCAGTTACCCCGGAATAGCGGGGCACGAGCAGTACTTC.